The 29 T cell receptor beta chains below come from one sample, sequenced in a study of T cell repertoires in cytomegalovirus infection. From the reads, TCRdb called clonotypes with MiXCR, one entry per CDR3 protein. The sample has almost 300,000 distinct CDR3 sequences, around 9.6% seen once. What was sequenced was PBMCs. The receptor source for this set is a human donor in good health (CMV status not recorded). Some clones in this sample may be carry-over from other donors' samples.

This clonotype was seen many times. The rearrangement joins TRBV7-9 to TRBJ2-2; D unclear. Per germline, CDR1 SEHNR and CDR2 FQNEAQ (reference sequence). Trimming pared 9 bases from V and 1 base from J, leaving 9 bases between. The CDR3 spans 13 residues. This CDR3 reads CASRTENTGELFF. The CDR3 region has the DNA TGTGCCAGTAGGACGGAGAACACCGGGGAGCTGTTTTTT. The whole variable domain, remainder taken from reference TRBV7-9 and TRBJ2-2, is DTGVSQNPRHKITKRGQNVTFRCDPISEHNRLYWYRQTLGQGPEFLTYFQNEAQLEKSRLLSDRFSAERPKGSFSTLEIQRTEQGDSAMYLCASRTENTGELFFGEGSRLTVL.

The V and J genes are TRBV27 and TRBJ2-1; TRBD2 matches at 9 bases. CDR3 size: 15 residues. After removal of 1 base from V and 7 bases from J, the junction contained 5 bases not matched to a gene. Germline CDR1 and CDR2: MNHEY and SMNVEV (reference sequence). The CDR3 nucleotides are TGTGCCAGCAGTTTATTAGCGGGACTAGCAAATGAGCAGTTCTTC. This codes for CASSLLAGLANEQFF.

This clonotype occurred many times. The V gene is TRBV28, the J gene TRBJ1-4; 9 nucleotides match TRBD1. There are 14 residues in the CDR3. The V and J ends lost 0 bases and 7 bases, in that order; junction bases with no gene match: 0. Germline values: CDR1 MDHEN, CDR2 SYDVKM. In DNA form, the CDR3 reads TGTGCCAGCAGTTTATGGACAGGGGGTGAAAAACTGTTTTTT. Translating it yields CASSLWTGGEKLFF.

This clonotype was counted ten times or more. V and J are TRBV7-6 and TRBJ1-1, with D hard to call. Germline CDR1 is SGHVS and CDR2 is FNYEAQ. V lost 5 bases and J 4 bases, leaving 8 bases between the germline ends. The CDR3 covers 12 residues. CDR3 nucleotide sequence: TGTGCCAGCAGCCCTTCGGGCACTGAAGCTTTCTTT. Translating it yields CASSPSGTEAFF.

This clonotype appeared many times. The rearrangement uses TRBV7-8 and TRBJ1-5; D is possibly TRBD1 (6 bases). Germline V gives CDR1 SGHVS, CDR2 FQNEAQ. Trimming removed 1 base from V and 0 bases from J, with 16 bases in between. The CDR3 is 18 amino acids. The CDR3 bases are TGTGCCAGCAGCTTAGTGCAGGGGAGCTGGTATAGCAATCAGCCCCAGCATTTT. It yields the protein CASSLVQGSWYSNQPQHF.

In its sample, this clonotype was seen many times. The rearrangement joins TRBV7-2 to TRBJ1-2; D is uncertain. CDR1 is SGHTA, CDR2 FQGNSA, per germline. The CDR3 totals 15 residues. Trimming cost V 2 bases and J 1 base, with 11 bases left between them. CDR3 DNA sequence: TGTGCCAGCAGCTTATGGGCAGGTGGTAACTATGGCTACACCTTC. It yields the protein CASSLWAGGNYGYTF. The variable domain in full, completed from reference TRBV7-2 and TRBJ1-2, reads GAGVSQSPSNKVTEKGKDVELRCDPISGHTALYWYRQSLGQGLEFLIYFQGNSAPDKSGLPSDRFSAERTGGSVSTLTIQRTQQEDSAVYLCASSLWAGGNYGYTFGSGTRLTVV.

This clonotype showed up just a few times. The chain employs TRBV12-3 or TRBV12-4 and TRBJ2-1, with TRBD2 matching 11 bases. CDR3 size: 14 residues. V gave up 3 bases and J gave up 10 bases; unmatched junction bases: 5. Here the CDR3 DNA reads TGTGCCAGCAGTTTCGCTAGCGGGGGGCAGGAGCAGTTCTTC. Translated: CASSFASGGQEQFF.

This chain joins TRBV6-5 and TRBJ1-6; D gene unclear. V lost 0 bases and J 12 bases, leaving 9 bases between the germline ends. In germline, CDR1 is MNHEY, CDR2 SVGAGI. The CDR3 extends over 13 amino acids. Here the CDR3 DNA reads TGTGCCAGCAGTTACTCTGGGGTCTTACCCCTCCACTTT. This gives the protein CASSYSGVLPLHF.

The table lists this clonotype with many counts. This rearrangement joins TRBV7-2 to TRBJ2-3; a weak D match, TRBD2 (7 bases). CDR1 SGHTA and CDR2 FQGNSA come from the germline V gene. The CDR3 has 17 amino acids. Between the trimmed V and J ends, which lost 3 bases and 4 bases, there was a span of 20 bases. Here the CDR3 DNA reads TGTGCCAGCAGCTTTACTAGCCGCGGGGGACATGCAGATACGCAGTATTTT. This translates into CASSFTSRGGHADTQYF.

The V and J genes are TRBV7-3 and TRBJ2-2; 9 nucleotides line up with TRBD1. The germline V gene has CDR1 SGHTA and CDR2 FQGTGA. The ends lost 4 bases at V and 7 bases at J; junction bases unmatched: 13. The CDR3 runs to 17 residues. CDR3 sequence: CASSSLTGTGFVGELFF. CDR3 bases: TGTGCCAGCAGCTCCCTAACCGGGACAGGGTTTGTCGGGGAGCTGTTTTTT. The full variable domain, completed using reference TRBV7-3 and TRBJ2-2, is GAGVSQTPSNKVTEKGKYVELRCDPISGHTALYWYRQSLGQGPEFLIYFQGTGAADDSGLPNDRFFAVRPEGSVSTLKIQRTERGDSAVYLCASSSLTGTGFVGELFFGEGSRLTVL.

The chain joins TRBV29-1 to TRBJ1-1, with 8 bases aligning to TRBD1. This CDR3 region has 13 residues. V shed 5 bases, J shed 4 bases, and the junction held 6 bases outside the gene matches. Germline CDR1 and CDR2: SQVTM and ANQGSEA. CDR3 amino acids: CSVRTGGSTEAFF. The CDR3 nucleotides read TGCAGCGTTAGAACAGGGGGGAGCACTGAAGCTTTCTTT. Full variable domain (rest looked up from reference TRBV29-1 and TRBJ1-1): SAVISQKPSRDICQRGTSLTIQCQVDSQVTMMFWYRQQPGQSLTLIATANQGSEATYESGFVIDKFPISRPNLTFSTLTVSNMSPEDSSIYLCSVRTGGSTEAFFGQGTRLTVV.

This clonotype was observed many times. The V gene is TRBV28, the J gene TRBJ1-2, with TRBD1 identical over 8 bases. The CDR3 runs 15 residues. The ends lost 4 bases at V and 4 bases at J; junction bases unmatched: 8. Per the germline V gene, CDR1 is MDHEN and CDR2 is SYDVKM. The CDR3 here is CASSSPTGGAYGYTF. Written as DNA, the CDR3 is TGTGCCAGCAGTTCCCCCACAGGGGGGGCCTATGGCTACACCTTC.

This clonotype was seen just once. The CDR3 reads CASSLQVADTEAFF. CDR3 DNA sequence: TGTGCCAGCAGCCTGCAGGTGGCGGACACTGAAGCTTTCTTT. V gene TRBV5-6 combines with J gene TRBJ1-1, with D hard to call. V gave up 4 bases and J gave up 3 bases, with 13 bases separating them. The CDR3 covers 14 residues. Germline V CDR1 and CDR2: SGHDT, YYEEEE.

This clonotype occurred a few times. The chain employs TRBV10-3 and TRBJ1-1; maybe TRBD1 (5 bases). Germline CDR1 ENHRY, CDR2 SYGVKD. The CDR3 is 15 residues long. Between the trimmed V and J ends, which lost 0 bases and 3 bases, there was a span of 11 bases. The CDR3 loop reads CAISESSGIYTEAFF. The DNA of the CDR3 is TGTGCCATCAGTGAGTCCTCAGGGATCTACACTGAAGCTTTCTTT.

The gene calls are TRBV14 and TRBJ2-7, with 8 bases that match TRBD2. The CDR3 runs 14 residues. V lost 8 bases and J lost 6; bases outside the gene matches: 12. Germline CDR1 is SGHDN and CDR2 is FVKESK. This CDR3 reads CASPGGGPWVEQYF. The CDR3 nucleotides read TGTGCCAGCCCTGGCGGGGGGCCTTGGGTCGAGCAGTACTTC.

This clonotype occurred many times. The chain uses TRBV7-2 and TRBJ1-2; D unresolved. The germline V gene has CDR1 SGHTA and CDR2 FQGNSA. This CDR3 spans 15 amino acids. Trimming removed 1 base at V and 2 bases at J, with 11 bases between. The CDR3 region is CASSLVGSNNYGYTF. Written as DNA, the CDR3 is TGTGCCAGCAGCTTAGTTGGCAGCAACAACTATGGCTACACCTTC.

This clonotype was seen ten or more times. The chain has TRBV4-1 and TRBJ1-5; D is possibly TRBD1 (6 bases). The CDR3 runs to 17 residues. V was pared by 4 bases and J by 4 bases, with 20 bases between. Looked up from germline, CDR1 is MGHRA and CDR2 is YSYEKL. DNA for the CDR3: TGCGCCAGCAGCCCCGTATTACAGGGACGGGGGAATCAGCCCCAGCATTTT. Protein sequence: CASSPVLQGRGNQPQHF.

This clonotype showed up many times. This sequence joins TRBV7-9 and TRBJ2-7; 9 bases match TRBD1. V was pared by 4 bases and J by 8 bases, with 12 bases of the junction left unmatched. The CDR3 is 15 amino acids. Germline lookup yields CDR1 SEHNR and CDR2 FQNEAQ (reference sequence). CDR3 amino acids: CASSYGGQGREKQYF. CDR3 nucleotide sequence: TGTGCCAGCAGCTATGGGGGACAGGGCAGGGAGAAGCAGTACTTC. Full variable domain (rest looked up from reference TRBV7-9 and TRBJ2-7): DTGVSQNPRHKITKRGQNVTFRCDPISEHNRLYWYRQTLGQGPEFLTYFQNEAQLEKSRLLSDRFSAERPKGSFSTLEIQRTEQGDSAMYLCASSYGGQGREKQYFGPGTRLTVT.

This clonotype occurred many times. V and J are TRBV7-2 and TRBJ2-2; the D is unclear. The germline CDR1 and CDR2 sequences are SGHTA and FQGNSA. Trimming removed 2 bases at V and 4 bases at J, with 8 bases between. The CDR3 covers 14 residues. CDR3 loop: CASSLSRSTGELFF. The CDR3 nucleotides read TGTGCCAGCAGCTTAAGCCGATCCACCGGGGAGCTGTTTTTT.

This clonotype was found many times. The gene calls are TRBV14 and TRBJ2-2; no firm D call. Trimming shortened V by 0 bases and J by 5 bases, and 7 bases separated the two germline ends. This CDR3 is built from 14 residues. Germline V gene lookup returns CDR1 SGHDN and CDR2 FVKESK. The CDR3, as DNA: TGTGCCAGCAGCCAAGAGACCCATACCGGGGAGCTGTTTTTT. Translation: CASSQETHTGELFF.

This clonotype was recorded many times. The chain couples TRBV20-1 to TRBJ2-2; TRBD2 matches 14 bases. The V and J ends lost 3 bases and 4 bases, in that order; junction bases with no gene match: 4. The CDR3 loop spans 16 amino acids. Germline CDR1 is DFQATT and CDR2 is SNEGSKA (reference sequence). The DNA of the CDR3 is TGCAGTGCTAGGCCCGGGACTAGCGGGGGCACCGGGGAGCTGTTTTTT. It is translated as CSARPGTSGGTGELFF.

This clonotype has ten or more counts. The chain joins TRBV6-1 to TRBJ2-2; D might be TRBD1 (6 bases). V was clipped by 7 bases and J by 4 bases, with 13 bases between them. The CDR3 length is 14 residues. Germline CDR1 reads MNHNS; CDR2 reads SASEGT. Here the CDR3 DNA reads TGTGCCAGCACTAAAGACAGGAGCACCGGGGAGCTGTTTTTT. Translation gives CASTKDRSTGELFF.

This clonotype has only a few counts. The CDR3 sequence: CAISEQQGSADTQYF. CDR3 nucleotide sequence: TGTGCCATCAGTGAACAACAGGGTTCTGCGGATACGCAGTATTTT. The chain uses TRBV10-3 and TRBJ2-3; TRBD1 might be the D (6 bases). This CDR3 region has 15 residues. Trimming took off 3 bases at V and 6 bases at J, with 16 bases between the two ends. Looked up from germline, CDR1 is ENHRY and CDR2 is SYGVKD.

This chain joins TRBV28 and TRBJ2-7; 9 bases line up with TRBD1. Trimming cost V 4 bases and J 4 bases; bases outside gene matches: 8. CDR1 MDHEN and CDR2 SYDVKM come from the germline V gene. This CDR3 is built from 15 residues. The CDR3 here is CASSSSGTGRYEQYV. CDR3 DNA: TGTGCCAGCAGTTCCTCCGGGACAGGGCGGTACGAGCAGTACGTC.

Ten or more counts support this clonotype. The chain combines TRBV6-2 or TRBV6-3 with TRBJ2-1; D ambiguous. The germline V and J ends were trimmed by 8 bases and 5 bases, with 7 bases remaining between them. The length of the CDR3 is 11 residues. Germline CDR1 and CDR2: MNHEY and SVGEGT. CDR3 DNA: TGTGCCAGCGCAAGAAACAATGAGCAGTTCTTC. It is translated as CASARNNEQFF.

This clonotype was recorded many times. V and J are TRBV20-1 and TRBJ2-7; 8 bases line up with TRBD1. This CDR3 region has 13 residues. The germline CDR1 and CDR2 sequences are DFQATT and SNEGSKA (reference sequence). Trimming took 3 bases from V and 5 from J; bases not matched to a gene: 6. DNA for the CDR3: TGCAGTGCTAGCGGACAGGGCGGACACGAGCAGTACGTC. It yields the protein CSASGQGGHEQYV.

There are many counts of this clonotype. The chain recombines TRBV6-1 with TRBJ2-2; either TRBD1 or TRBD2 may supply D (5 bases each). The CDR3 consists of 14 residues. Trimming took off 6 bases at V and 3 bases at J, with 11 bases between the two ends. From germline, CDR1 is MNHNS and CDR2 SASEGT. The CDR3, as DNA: TGTGCCAGCAGGAGGGGAACAGACACCGGGGAGCTGTTTTTT. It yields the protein CASRRGTDTGELFF.

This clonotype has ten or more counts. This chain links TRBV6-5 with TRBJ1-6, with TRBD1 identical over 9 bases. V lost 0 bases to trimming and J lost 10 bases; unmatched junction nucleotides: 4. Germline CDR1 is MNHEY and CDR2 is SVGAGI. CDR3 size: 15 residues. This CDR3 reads CASSYSGQGSSPLHF. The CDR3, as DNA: TGTGCCAGCAGTTACTCGGGACAGGGATCATCACCCCTCCACTTT.

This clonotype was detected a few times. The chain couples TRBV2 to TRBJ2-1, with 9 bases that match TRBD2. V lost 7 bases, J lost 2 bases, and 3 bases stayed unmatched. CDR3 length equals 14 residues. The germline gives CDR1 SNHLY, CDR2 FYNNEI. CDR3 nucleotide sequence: TGTGCCAGCAATCCTAGCGGGGCCTACAATGAGCAGTTCTTC. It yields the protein CASNPSGAYNEQFF.